Sequencing of this TCR beta chain was carried out in a study of T-cell reconstitution after alpha-beta-depleted transplantation in children (dated by TCRdb to about 2016). For the study in its entirety: Using TCR repertoire profiling, the study quantitatively followed how T-cell immune reconstitution unfolded in children after TCRalphabeta/CD19-depleted allogeneic hematopoietic cell transplantation.

The CDR3 contains 15 residues, cysteine and phenylalanine counted. The only DNA kept is the CDR3, 45 bases in frame from the first base. V lost 0 bases and J lost 3 bases; the stretch between them is 11 bases long. Reading the germline V gene (reference sequence) gives CDR1 LGHDT and CDR2 YNNKEL. This clonotype has at least ten counts. It has no known antigen specificity. The record has no base qualities; no much larger clone is one base away. Preparation of the library involved PCR. The reads were generated on an Illumina HiSeq 2500. To normalize quantification of the TCRbeta repertoire, the TCR libraries were built with molecular barcoding that relied on unique molecular identifiers. TCRdb's own reprocessing of the public reads used fastp at Q25 and MiXCR and kept productive beta chains. Here each entry gathers all rows of one CDR3 protein and keeps the most common genes and DNA. This sample gives about 340,000 distinct CDR3 sequences in total; about an eighth of them show up just once. About 4% of the sample belongs to the ten largest clones.

The V and J segments used are TRBV3-1 and TRBJ1-2; a weak D assignment points to TRBD1 (5 bases agree). This specimen consisted of PBMCs, obtained from the stem cell graft. The source is a human donor who donated a stem cell graft to a child with Fanconi anemia. CDR3 region: CASSQETGRDYGYTF. The DNA reads TGTGCCAGCAGCCAAGAAACAGGCCGTGACTATGGCTACACCTTC.